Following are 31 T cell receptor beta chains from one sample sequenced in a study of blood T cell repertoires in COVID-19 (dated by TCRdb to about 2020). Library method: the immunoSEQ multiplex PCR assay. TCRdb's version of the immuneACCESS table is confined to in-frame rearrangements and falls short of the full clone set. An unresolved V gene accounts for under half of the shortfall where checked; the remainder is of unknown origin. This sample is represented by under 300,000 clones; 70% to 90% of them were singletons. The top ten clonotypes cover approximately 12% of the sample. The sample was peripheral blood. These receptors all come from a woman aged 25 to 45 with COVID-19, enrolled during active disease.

CDR3 in amino acids: CASSPNTGMGEKLFF. The CDR3 nucleotides read TGTGCCAGCTCACCAAACACAGGGATGGGGGAAAAACTGTTTTTT. This chain links TRBV18 with TRBJ1-4; a possible D gene is TRBD1 (6 bases). Germline CDR1 is KGHSH and CDR2 is LQKENI. This CDR3 is built from 15 residues. The V end lost 2 bases, the J end lost 8 bases, and 15 bases lay between the germline ends. The variable domain in full, with the rest retrieved from reference TRBV18 and TRBJ1-4, is NAGVMQNPRHLVRRRGQEARLRCSPMKGHSHVYWYRQLPEEGLKFMVYLQKENIIDESGMPKERFSAEFPKEGPSILRIQQVVRGDSAAYFCASSPNTGMGEKLFFGSGTQLSVL.

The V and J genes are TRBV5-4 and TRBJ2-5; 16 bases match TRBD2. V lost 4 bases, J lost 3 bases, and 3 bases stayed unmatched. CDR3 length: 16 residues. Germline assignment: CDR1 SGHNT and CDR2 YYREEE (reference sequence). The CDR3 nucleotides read TGTGCCAGCAGCCGGGGACTAGCGGGGGGGGAAGAGACCCAGTACTTC. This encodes CASSRGLAGGEETQYF.

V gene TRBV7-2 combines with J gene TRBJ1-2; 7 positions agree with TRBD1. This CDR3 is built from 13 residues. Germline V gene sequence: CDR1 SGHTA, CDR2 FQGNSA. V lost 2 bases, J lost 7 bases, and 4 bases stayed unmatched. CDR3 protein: CASSLRQGFGYTF. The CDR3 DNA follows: TGTGCCAGCAGCTTACGACAGGGCTTTGGCTACACCTTC.

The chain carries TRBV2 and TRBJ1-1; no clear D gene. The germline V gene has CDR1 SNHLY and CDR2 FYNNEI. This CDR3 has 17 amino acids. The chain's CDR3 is CVSIGGAGVEVNTEAFF. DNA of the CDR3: TGTGTCTCGATCGGCGGAGCGGGCGTCGAGGTGAACACTGAAGCTTTCTTT.

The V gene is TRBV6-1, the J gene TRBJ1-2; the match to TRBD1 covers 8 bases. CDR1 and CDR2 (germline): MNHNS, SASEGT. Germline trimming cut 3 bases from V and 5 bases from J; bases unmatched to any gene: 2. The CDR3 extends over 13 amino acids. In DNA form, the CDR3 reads TGTGCCAGCAGTGAGTGGACAGGGTATGGCTACACCTTC. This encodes CASSEWTGYGYTF.

DNA of the CDR3: TGTGCCAGCAGTGCCCGGGGGGAAGACGGGGAGCTGTTTTTT. Translated: CASSARGEDGELFF. This sequence joins TRBV6-4 and TRBJ2-2, with TRBD2 matching over 7 bases. Germline values: CDR1 MRHNA, CDR2 SNTAGT. This CDR3 is built from 14 residues. V was pared by 4 bases and J by 7 bases, with 6 bases of the junction left unmatched.

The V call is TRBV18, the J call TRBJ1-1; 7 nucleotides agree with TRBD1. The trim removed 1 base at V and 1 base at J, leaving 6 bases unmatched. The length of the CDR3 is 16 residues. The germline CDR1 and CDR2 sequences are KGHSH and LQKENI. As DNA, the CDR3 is TGTGCCAGCTCACCACAAATGGGACAGACGAACACTGAAGCTTTCTTT. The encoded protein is CASSPQMGQTNTEAFF.

DNA of the CDR3: TGTGCCAGCAGCTTGAAACAAAGTCGAAAACTGTTTTTT. Residues: CASSLKQSRKLFF. This chain connects TRBV5-6 to TRBJ1-4; D is ambiguous. The germline V and J ends were trimmed by 1 base and 10 bases, with 11 bases remaining between them. The CDR3 length is 13 residues. CDR1 is SGHDT, CDR2 YYEEEE, per germline.

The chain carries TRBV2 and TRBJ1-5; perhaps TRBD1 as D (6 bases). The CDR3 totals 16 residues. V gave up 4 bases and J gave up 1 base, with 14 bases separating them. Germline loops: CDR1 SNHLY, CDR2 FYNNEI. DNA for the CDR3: TGTGCCAGCAGTGTTTTGGGGGCTATGAGCAATCAGCCCCAGCATTTT. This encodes CASSVLGAMSNQPQHF.

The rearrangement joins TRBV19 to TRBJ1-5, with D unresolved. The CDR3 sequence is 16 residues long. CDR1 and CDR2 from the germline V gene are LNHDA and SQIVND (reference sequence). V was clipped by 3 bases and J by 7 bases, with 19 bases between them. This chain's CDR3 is CASSIVGGLGRQPQHF. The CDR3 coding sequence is TGTGCCAGTAGTATCGTGGGAGGACTGGGCCGACAGCCCCAGCATTTT.

The CDR3 bases are TGTGCCATCAGCGGCTGGACAGGTATGAACACTGAAGCTTTCTTT. Its protein is CAISGWTGMNTEAFF. The rearrangement links TRBV10-3 to TRBJ1-1, with TRBD1 identical over 7 bases. V dropped 6 bases and J dropped 0; count of bases not matched to a gene: 7. The CDR3 has 15 amino acids. Germline assignment: CDR1 ENHRY and CDR2 SYGVKD.

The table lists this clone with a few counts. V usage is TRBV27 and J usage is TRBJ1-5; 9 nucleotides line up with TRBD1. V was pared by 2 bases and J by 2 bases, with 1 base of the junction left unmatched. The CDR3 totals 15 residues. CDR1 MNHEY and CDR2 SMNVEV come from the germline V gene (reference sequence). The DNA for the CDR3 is TGTGCCAGCAGTTTACGGACAGGGGGCAATCAGCCCCAGCATTTT. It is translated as CASSLRTGGNQPQHF.

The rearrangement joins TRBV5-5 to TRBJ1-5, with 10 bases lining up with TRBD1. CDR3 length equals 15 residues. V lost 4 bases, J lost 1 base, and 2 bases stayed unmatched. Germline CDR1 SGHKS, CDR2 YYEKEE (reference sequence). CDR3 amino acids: CASSRGQGSNQPQHF. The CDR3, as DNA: TGTGCCAGCAGCCGGGGACAGGGGAGCAATCAGCCCCAGCATTTT.

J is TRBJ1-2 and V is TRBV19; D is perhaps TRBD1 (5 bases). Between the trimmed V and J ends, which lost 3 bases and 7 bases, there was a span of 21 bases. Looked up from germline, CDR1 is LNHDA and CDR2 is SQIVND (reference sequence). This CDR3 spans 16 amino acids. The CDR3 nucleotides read TGTGCCAGTAGTATGAGTCGGGGACTTCCATTAGGTGGCTACACCTTC. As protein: CASSMSRGLPLGGYTF.

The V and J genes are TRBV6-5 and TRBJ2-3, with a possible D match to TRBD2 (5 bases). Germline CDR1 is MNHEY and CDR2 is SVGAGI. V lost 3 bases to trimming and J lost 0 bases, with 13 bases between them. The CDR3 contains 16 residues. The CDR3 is CASSYRSGLSTDTQYF. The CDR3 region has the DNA TGTGCCAGCAGTTATCGGTCAGGACTTAGCACAGATACGCAGTATTTT.

CDR3 region: CASIAIRADRDNEQFF. The CDR3 DNA reads TGTGCCAGCATTGCCATCCGCGCCGACAGGGATAATGAGCAGTTCTTC. The V call is TRBV6-6, the J call TRBJ2-1; TRBD1 matches 7 bases. The germline gives CDR1 MNHNY, CDR2 SVGAGI (reference sequence). This CDR3 comprises 16 residues. After removal of 7 bases from V and 7 bases from J, the junction contained 16 bases not matched to a gene.

CDR3 coding DNA: TGTGCCAGCAGTCACCGGGACAGGAACACTGAAGCTTTCTTT. This codes for CASSHRDRNTEAFF. The chain joins TRBV6-5 to TRBJ1-1, with TRBD1 matching 7 bases. Germline V gene lookup returns CDR1 MNHEY and CDR2 SVGAGI. The V segment lost 5 bases and the J segment 1 base; nucleotides outside the gene matches: 4. The CDR3 sequence is 14 residues long.

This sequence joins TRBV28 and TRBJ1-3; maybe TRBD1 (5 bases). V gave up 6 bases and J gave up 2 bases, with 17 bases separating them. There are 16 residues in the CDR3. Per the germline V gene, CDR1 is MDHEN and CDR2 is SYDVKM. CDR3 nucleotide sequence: TGTGCCAGCAGCTCTGGGGGGAGTATAACTGGAAACACCATATATTTT. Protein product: CASSSGGSITGNTIYF. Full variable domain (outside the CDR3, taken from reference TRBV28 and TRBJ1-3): DVKVTQSSRYLVKRTGEKVFLECVQDMDHENMFWYRQDPGLGLRLIYFSYDVKMKEKGDIPEGYSVSREKKERFSLILESASTNQTSMYLCASSSGGSITGNTIYFGEGSWLTVV.

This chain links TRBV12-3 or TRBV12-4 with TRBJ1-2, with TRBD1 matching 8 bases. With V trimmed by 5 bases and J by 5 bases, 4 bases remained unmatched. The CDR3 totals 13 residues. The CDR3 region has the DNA TGTGCCAGCAGTCGACAGGGGTCATATGGCTACACCTTC. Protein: CASSRQGSYGYTF.

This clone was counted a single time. CDR3 sequence (DNA): TGTGCCAGCAGTGACTCGGACTGCAATGAGCAGTTCTTC. This encodes CASSDSDCNEQFF. J is TRBJ2-1 and V is TRBV6-4; TRBD2 is a possible D gene (5 bases). Looked up from germline, CDR1 is MRHNA and CDR2 is SNTAGT. V lost 0 bases to trimming and J lost 6 bases, with 6 bases between them. The CDR3 consists of 13 residues.

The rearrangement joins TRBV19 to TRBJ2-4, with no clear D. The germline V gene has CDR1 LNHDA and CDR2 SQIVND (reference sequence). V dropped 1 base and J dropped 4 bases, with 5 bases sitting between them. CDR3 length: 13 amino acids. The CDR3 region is CASSIGRKNIQYF. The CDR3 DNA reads TGTGCCAGTAGTATAGGCAGGAAAAACATTCAGTACTTC.

Here the CDR3 DNA reads TGTGCCAGCAGCCACAGGGGCGTTAATTCACCCCTCCACTTT. Encoded protein: CASSHRGVNSPLHF. The V gene is TRBV27, the J gene TRBJ1-6; TRBD1 matches 7 bases. The V gene's germline CDR1 is MNHEY and CDR2 SMNVEV (reference sequence). The CDR3 extends over 14 amino acids. V was clipped by 6 bases and J by 6 bases; unmatched bases: 5.

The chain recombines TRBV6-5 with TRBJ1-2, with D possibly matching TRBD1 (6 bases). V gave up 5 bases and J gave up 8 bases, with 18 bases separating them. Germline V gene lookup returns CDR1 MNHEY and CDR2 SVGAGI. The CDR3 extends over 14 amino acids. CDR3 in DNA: TGTGCCAGCAGTCCCGAGACAGGAGTCAGCGGCTACACCTTC. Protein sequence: CASSPETGVSGYTF.

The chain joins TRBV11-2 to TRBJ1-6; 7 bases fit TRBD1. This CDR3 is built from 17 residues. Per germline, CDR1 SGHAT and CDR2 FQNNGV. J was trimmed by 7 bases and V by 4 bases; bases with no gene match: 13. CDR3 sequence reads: CASSSIRGGTENSPLHF. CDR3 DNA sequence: TGTGCCAGCAGCTCGATTAGGGGCGGGACAGAGAATTCACCCCTCCACTTT. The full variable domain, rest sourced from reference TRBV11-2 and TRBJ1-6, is EAGVAQSPRYKIIEKRQSVAFWCNPISGHATLYWYQQILGQGPKLLIQFQNNGVVDDSQLPKDRFSAERLKGVDSTLKIQPAKLEDSAVYLCASSSIRGGTENSPLHFGNGTRLTVT.

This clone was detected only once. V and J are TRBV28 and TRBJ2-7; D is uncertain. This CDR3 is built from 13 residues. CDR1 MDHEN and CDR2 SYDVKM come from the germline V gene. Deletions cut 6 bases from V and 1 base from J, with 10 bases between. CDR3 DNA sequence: TGTGCCAGCAGCCCTCCCGGGTCCTACGAGCAGTACTTC. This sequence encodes CASSPPGSYEQYF.

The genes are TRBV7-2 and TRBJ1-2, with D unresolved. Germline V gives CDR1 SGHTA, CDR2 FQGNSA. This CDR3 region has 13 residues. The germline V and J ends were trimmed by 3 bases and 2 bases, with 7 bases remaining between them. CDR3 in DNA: TGTGCCAGCAGCTTTGGCAGAAACTATGGCTACACCTTC. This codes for CASSFGRNYGYTF.

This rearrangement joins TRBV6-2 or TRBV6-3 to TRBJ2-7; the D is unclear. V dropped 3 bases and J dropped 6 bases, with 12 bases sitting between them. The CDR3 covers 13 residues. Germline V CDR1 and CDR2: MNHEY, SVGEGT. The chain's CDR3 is CASSYVLLSEQYF. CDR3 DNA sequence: TGTGCCAGCAGTTATGTTCTACTCTCCGAGCAGTACTTC.

The CDR3 loop is CASSSTGILGGEQYF. DNA of the CDR3: TGCGCCAGCAGCAGTACAGGGATCTTAGGGGGCGAGCAGTACTTC. The J gene is TRBJ2-7, the V gene TRBV5-1, with TRBD1 as a possible D gene (6 bases). The V gene's germline CDR1 is SGHRS and CDR2 YFSETQ. CDR3 length: 15 residues. Trimming pared 4 bases from V and 6 bases from J, leaving 20 bases between. Variable domain in full (rest from reference TRBV5-1 and TRBJ2-7): KAGVTQTPRYLIKTRGQQVTLSCSPISGHRSVSWYQQTPGQGLQFLFEYFSETQRNKGNFPGRFSGRQFSNSRSEMNVSTLELGDSALYLCASSSTGILGGEQYFGPGTRLTVT.

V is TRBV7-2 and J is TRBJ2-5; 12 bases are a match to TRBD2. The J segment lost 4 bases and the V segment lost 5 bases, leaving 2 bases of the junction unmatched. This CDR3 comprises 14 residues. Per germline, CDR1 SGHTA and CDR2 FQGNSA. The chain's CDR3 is CASSRLAGVETQYF. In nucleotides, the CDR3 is TGTGCCAGCAGCAGACTAGCGGGGGTAGAGACCCAGTACTTC.

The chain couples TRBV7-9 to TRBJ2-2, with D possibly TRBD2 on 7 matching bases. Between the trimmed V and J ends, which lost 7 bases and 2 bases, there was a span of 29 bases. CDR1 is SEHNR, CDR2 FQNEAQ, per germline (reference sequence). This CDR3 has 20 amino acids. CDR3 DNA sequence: TGTGCCAGCACCTTTCCGTGGGGGGGGCGGCCGTCCCAAAACACCGGGGAGCTGTTTTTT. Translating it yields CASTFPWGGRPSQNTGELFF.

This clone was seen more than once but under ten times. CDR3 loop: CASSADRNEKLFF. CDR3 DNA: TGTGCCAGCAGCGCGGACAGGAATGAAAAACTGTTTTTT. V gene TRBV6-5 combines with J gene TRBJ1-4; 7 nucleotides match TRBD1. The CDR3 loop spans 13 amino acids. Germline-derived CDR1 and CDR2 are MNHEY and SVGAGI. V trimming: 6 bases; J trimming: 5 bases; junction bases outside the gene matches: 3.